The present T cell receptor beta chain was sequenced within a study of OX40 agonist ivuxolimab in advanced cancers. At the level of the study: Partial responses were achieved by three patients: one hepatocellular carcinoma, two cutaneous melanoma. Study-level results: No determination was made of the antigen specificity of the expanded peripheral T cells.

In regard to this clone: The antigen remains undetermined.

Clones were sequenced by immunoSEQ multiplex PCR, and TCRdb holds only the in-frame ones, with some missing. The table has some 150,000 clones, 90% seen once. V dropped 4 bases and J dropped 1; count of bases not matched to a gene: 8. Germline-derived CDR1 and CDR2 are SGHRS and YFSETQ. CDR3 size: 15 residues. The J gene is TRBJ2-7, the V gene TRBV5-1, with 7 positions matching TRBD1. The sequence was obtained from an adult with an advanced solid tumor such as melanoma, head and neck, liver or kidney cancer. The sequencing here drew on CD4+ or CD8+ T cells sorted from blood, taken in a trial of the OX40 agonist ivuxolimab. The CDR3, as DNA: TGCGCCAGCAGCCTCCCCGGGACAGTGTCCTACGAGCAGTACTTC. This codes for CASSLPGTVSYEQYF. Using reference TRBV5-1 and TRBJ2-7 for the parts outside the CDR3, the full variable domain is KAGVTQTPRYLIKTRGQQVTLSCSPISGHRSVSWYQQTPGQGLQFLFEYFSETQRNKGNFPGRFSGRQFSNSRSEMNVSTLELGDSALYLCASSLPGTVSYEQYFGPGTRLTVT.